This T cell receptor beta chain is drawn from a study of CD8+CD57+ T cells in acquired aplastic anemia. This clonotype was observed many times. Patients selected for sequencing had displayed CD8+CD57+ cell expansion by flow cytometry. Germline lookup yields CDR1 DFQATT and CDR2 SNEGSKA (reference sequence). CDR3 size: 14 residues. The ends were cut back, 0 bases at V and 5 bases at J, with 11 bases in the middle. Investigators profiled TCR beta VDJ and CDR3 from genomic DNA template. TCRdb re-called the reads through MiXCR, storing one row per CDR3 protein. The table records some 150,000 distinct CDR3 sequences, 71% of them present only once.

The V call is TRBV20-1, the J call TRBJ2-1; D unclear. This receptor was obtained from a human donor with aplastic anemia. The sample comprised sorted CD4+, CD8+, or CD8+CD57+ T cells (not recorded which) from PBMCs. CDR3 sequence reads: CSARDLLGHNEQFF. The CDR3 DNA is TGCAGTGCTAGAGATTTGCTCGGCCACAATGAGCAGTTCTTC.